Reported below is one TCR beta chain. The sample originates from a study of radiation and T cells in renal cell carcinoma. Using immunoSEQ multiplex PCR, the repertoire was profiled, and TCRdb retains in-frame clones only, with some absent. The data contain approximately 94,000 clones, about four fifths of them singletons. Stated time point: baseline pretreatment blood. Treatment defined: 15 Gy SBRT to primary tumor, nephrectomy 4 weeks later. Per the germline V gene, CDR1 is DFQATT and CDR2 is SNEGSKA (reference sequence). V was trimmed by 5 bases and J by 9 bases, leaving 11 bases between them. This CDR3 spans 11 amino acids.

The chain carries TRBV20-1 and TRBJ2-1; D unclear. The sample consisted of blood, taken from a patient whose treatment included radiotherapy and nephrectomy. This clonotype originated in a man between 60 and 75 years old with renal cell carcinoma. The CDR3 region is CSALSHSEQFF. In nucleotides, the CDR3 is TGCAGTGCTCTTTCCCATAGTGAGCAGTTCTTC.